These T cell receptor beta chains were read from a single sample in a study of blood T cells in healthy people across ages. MiXCR was run by TCRdb on the 5' RACE reads, yielding one entry per CDR3 protein. Among 1,500,000 or so distinct CDR3 sequences, about 45% were seen once, and the ten largest hold 4%. The sample was blood. Receptors were obtained from a woman aged 18-35 years in good health. CDR3s include the opening cysteine and the closing phenylalanine or tryptophan. The D gene is left open where the match is weak. Part of the rows lack a size; the others show once, few, many or a class for expanded clones.

V gene	clone size	J gene	D gene	CDR3 protein	CDR3 DNA
TRBV7-2	-	TRBJ1-2	-	CASSLGGGINYGYTF	TGTGCCAGCAGCTTAGGGGGGGGGATTAACTATGGCTACACCTTC
TRBV3-1	few	TRBJ2-1	TRBD2	CASSHTSGRAYNEQFF	TGTGCCAGCAGTCATACGAGCGGGAGGGCGTACAATGAGCAGTTCTTC
TRBV13	few	TRBJ2-3	-	CASSLIQGWSTDTQYF	TGTGCCAGCAGCTTAATCCAGGGATGGAGCACAGATACGCAGTATTTT
TRBV29-1	few	TRBJ2-3	TRBD2	CSVERSASGRNTDTQYF	TGCAGCGTTGAAAGGTCGGCTAGCGGGAGAAACACAGATACGCAGTATTTT
TRBV5-1	-	TRBJ2-7	-	CASSVEAGLEQYF	TGCGCCAGCAGCGTGGAGGCAGGATTGGAGCAGTACTTC
TRBV6-2/TRBV6-3	-	TRBJ2-5	-	CASSSVTLETQYF	TGTGCCAGCAGTTCGGTCACCCTAGAGACCCAGTACTTC
TRBV6-6	-	TRBJ1-4	-	CASTKGVEKLFF	TGTGCCAGCACCAAGGGGGTTGAAAAACTGTTTTTT
TRBV7-9	-	TRBJ2-5	-	CASRKSGEETQYF	TGTGCCAGCAGAAAAAGTGGGGAAGAGACCCAGTACTTC
TRBV7-9	few	TRBJ2-5	-	CASSFPDSQETQYF	TGTGCCAGCAGCTTCCCGGACAGCCAAGAGACCCAGTACTTC
TRBV28	few	TRBJ2-3	-	CASSFRLAHSSDTQYF	TGTGCCAGCAGTTTTCGCCTAGCCCACAGCTCAGATACGCAGTATTTT
TRBV2	-	TRBJ2-3	TRBD2	CASSAAGSTDTQYF	TGTGCCAGCAGTGCAGCGGGGAGCACAGATACGCAGTATTTT
TRBV2	few	TRBJ1-1	-	CASSEGGGRDTEAFF	TGTGCCAGCAGTGAAGGGGGAGGTAGGGACACTGAAGCTTTCTTT
TRBV20-1	few	TRBJ2-7	-	CSVTDSLSYEQYF	TGCAGTGTGACGGACAGCCTATCCTACGAGCAGTACTTC
TRBV6-5	-	TRBJ1-3	-	CASSYSGGSGNTIYF	TGTGCCAGCAGTTACTCTGGGGGTTCTGGAAACACCATATATTTT
TRBV6-2/TRBV6-3	-	TRBJ2-1	TRBD2	CASSYLAGVMNEQFF	TGTGCCAGCAGTTACTTAGCGGGAGTTATGAATGAGCAGTTCTTC
TRBV12-5	-	TRBJ1-1	-	CASGLVNAEAFF	TGTGCTAGTGGTTTGGTAAACGCTGAAGCTTTCTTT
TRBV13	-	TRBJ1-1	-	CASSLALTGNTEAFF	TGTGCCAGCAGCTTAGCCCTCACGGGGAACACTGAAGCTTTCTTT
TRBV5-5	-	TRBJ2-7	-	CASSLGPRYEQYF	TGTGCCAGCAGTCTCGGTCCTCGCTACGAGCAGTACTTC
TRBV20-1	few	TRBJ1-2	-	CSASRSTGTRSRNYTF	TGCAGTGCTAGTAGATCTACGGGGACCCGATCTAGGAACTACACCTTC
TRBV4-3	-	TRBJ1-2	TRBD1	CASSQVLRDRGDGYTF	TGCGCCAGCAGCCAAGTCCTCCGGGACAGGGGGGATGGCTACACCTTC
TRBV20-1	-	TRBJ2-7	TRBD1	CSASQGARSPQYF	TGCAGTGCTAGTCAGGGGGCACGGAGTCCCCAGTACTTC
TRBV12-3/TRBV12-4	few	TRBJ1-5	-	CASSYGSRAESNQPQHF	TGTGCCAGCAGTTATGGCTCCAGGGCGGAGAGCAATCAGCCCCAGCATTTT
TRBV7-9	-	TRBJ2-5	-	CASSEQGHETQYF	TGTGCCAGCAGCGAACAGGGACATGAGACCCAGTACTTC
TRBV7-6	-	TRBJ2-7	-	CASSFLAPYKWGSYNEQYF	TGTGCCAGCAGCTTTTTAGCCCCATATAAGTGGGGTTCCTACAATGAGCAGTACTTC
TRBV6-4	-	TRBJ2-7	TRBD1	CASPLDRGDYEQYF	TGTGCCAGCCCCTTGGACAGGGGGGACTACGAGCAGTACTTC
TRBV30	few	TRBJ1-4	-	CAFQGDLNEKLFF	TGTGCCTTCCAGGGCGACCTTAATGAAAAACTGTTTTTT
TRBV7-2	few	TRBJ1-4	-	CASRRSATNEKLFF	TGTGCCAGCAGAAGAAGCGCAACTAATGAAAAACTGTTTTTT
TRBV27	few	TRBJ1-1	-	CASSLGQSIEAFF	TGTGCCAGCAGTTTGGGGCAGAGCATTGAAGCTTTCTTT
TRBV3-1	few	TRBJ2-7	-	CASSQGASEQYF	TGTGCCAGCAGTCAAGGGGCGAGCGAGCAGTACTTC
TRBV28	-	TRBJ2-5	-	CASSLGWQGETQYF	TGTGCCAGCAGTTTAGGGTGGCAGGGGGAGACCCAGTACTTC
TRBV20-1	-	TRBJ1-1	-	CSARPGGVNTEAFF	TGCAGTGCTAGGCCCGGGGGGGTGAACACTGAAGCTTTCTTT
TRBV12-3/TRBV12-4	-	TRBJ1-1	-	CASSLEGNPAFF	TGTGCCAGCAGTTTAGAGGGGAACCCCGCTTTCTTT
TRBV7-9	-	TRBJ2-7	-	CASSTTQGLLIYEQYF	TGTGCCAGCAGCACTACTCAGGGCCTATTGATCTACGAGCAGTACTTC
TRBV6-5	-	TRBJ2-3	TRBD1	CASRLGGRGTDTQYF	TGTGCCAGCAGGTTAGGGGGCAGGGGCACAGATACGCAGTATTTT
TRBV6-2/TRBV6-3	-	TRBJ2-1	TRBD2	CATSGRAPNEQFF	TGTGCAACTAGCGGGAGGGCCCCCAATGAGCAGTTCTTC
TRBV3-1	-	TRBJ2-3	TRBD2	CASSHGAGTSGHTDTQYF	TGTGCCAGCAGCCATGGGGCCGGGACTAGCGGGCACACAGATACGCAGTATTTT
TRBV7-8	few	TRBJ2-1	TRBD2	CASSLVGLAGGSSYNEQFF	TGTGCCAGCAGCTTAGTAGGACTAGCGGGAGGGAGCTCCTACAATGAGCAGTTCTTC
TRBV28	-	TRBJ1-2	-	CASSRGDLNYGYTF	TGTGCCAGCAGCAGAGGGGACCTAAACTATGGCTACACCTTC
TRBV4-3	few	TRBJ2-1	-	CASSQGGSTYNEQFF	TGCGCCAGCAGCCAAGGTGGGAGTACCTACAATGAGCAGTTCTTC
TRBV10-3	once	TRBJ1-4	-	CAISDPGAGADEKLFF	TGTGCCATCAGTGACCCGGGGGCAGGGGCGGATGAAAAACTGTTTTTT
TRBV7-9	-	TRBJ2-5	-	CASSQGGNNEQYF	TGTGCCAGCAGCCAGGGGGGGAACAATGAGCAGTACTTC